This T cell receptor beta chain is drawn from a study of T-cell reconstitution after alpha-beta-depleted transplantation in children (dated by TCRdb to the mid-2010s). Study-wide context: Using TCR repertoire profiling, the study quantitatively followed how T-cell immune reconstitution unfolded in children after TCRalphabeta/CD19-depleted allogeneic hematopoietic cell transplantation.

The CDR3, cysteine through phenylalanine, is 17 amino acids long. The read is trimmed to its CDR3 DNA, 51 bases read in frame from base 1. Reading the germline V gene (reference sequence) gives CDR1 SEHNR and CDR2 FQNEAQ. V ends up 5 bases short and J 1 base short, with an unmatched junction base count of 13. In the paper's terms, the treatment or condition label means: allogeneic hematopoietic cell transplantation with graft depleted of TCRalphabeta T cells and CD19 B cells. The children who served as transplant recipients had been given grafts of TCRalphabeta/CD19-depleted allogeneic hematopoietic cells. Library preparation used PCR. The sequencing machine was an Illumina HiSeq 2500. TCR library preparation used molecular barcoding, with unique molecular identifiers applied to normalize quantification of the TCRbeta repertoire. The public reads were quality trimmed at Q25 with fastp and then assembled into clones with MiXCR by TCRdb, keeping productive beta chains. Each record represents a unique CDR3 protein, reported with the most common genes and DNA among its rows. This sample has 610,000 or so distinct CDR3 sequences in its table, and over 25% of those were observed once. The ten largest clones add up to less than 40% of the sample.

As concerns this clonotype: Its target antigen remains unknown. Nothing much larger sits one base from this clone, and base qualities are not available.

The research as a whole found: In some patients, high TCRbeta diversity at day 60 was attributed to recipient T cells and intrathymic progenitors that had survived conditioning. The apparently early alphabetaT-cell count recovery about two months after transplant was reportedly dependent on only several hundred rapidly expanded clones derived from non-depleted graft cells. The frequencies of hyperexpanded clones fell over the following months, and after one year, T-cell counts and TCRbeta diversity were mostly attributed to newly produced T cells.

The TCR sequence derives from a boy less than two years old with Wiskott-Aldrich syndrome, due to receive a stem cell transplant. The chain is assembled from TRBV7-9 and TRBJ1-1; TRBD1 fits 7 bases in the junction. This sample comprised PBMCs, obtained before TCRalphabeta/CD19-depleted stem cell transplant. The CDR3 in this case is CASSPRAQGGANTEAFF. The nucleotides are TGTGCCAGCAGCCCCAGGGCCCAGGGGGGCGCGAACACTGAAGCTTTCTTT.